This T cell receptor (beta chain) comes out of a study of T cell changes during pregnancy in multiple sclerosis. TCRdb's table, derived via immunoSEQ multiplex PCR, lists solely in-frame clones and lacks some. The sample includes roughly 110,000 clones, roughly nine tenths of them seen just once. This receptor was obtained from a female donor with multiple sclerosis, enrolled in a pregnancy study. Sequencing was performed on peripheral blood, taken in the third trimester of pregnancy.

The CDR3: CASSMDTGRFGLWNTEAFF. Written as DNA, the CDR3 is TGTGCCAGCAGCATGGACACAGGGCGCTTTGGGCTATGGAACACTGAAGCTTTCTTT. This rearrangement joins TRBV7-9 to TRBJ1-1; TRBD1 is a possible D gene (6 bases). Trimming cost V 5 bases and J 1 base, with 26 bases left between them. CDR1 SEHNR and CDR2 FQNEAQ come from the germline V gene (reference sequence). This CDR3 region has 19 residues.